This T cell receptor (beta chain) was profiled in a study of T cell responses to AZD1222 COVID-19 vaccine (dated by TCRdb to about 2021). Regarding the study in general: Because spike-specific TCR depth and breadth did not differ between the two schedules, AZD1222 recipients who got a second dose at roughly 4 weeks were pooled with those who got a second dose at roughly 12 weeks. TCR sequencing covered some 250 trial participants: 207 given two doses of AZD1222 and about 26 given two doses of MenACWY control vaccine. Trial participants were enrolled by age into subgroups of 18-55, 56-69 and 70-plus years, and 148, 28 and 57 TCR-sequenced participants, respectively, were included in these subgroups.

Remarks on this clone: Its antigen remains unidentified. Base qualities are missing; no much larger clone stands one base away.

In light of the paper, this sample's time point label describes: baseline before first vaccination. Vaccinee samples were obtained from the UK trials COV001 and COV002, which included a single-blind randomized controlled phase 2/3 trial of AZD1222 (ChAdOx1 nCoV-19) in healthy adults. Trial participant PBMC samples were collected at day 0 and day 28 after the second dose for TCRbeta chain sequencing. The full study reports these points: The vaccine-associated CD4 TCRs covered the entire spike protein, and the dominant responses fell in regions 160-218 and 743-854. No day 14 peak-response samples were available, so repertoires were characterized only after the peak T cell response. Most participants were white British and females outnumbered males, and the authors suggested that clonal diversity may have been underestimated. After two AZD1222 doses, both the breadth and the depth of spike-specific TCRs were significantly higher than at day 0 and than in MenACWY recipients. Reportedly, almost half of the unique spike-specific TCRs recognized epitopes lying outside the regions that are mutated in the B.1.351 and B.1.1.7 variants. Conclusions about previously exposed vaccinees are limited because only five to seven AZD1222 recipients were SARS-CoV-2 seropositive at baseline. The 56-69-year group was small, and its depth increase did not reach significance, likely because of low power.

There are 13 amino acids in the CDR3, from cysteine to phenylalanine inclusive. Only the CDR3 part of the read is kept: 39 bases, read in frame from the first base. V is cut by 10 bases and J by 7 bases, and the space between the germline ends is 17 bases. For CDR1 and CDR2, the germline V gene lists MDHEN and SYDVKM. The CDR3 regions of human TCRbeta chains were analyzed by immunosequencing. The study's own analysis went as follows. TCRs in the repertoires were compared against a reference library of SARS-CoV-2-specific TCRs that had been generated with the MIRA antigen-specificity platform. Breadth was defined as the fraction of unique TCRs that were SARS-CoV-2-associated. Depth was defined as the fraction of total T cells that were SARS-CoV-2-associated. Using the MIRA data, every spike-specific TCR was mapped to the spike region that the TCR reacted to and assigned to either a CD4 or a CD8 class. Log10-transformed breadth and depth values were compared by one-way ANOVA with Sidak's multiple comparisons tests. Imported from immuneACCESS, the table was reduced by TCRdb to in-frame sequences with V and J called. These copies leave out some clones; in studies compared against another copy, an unresolved V gene accounts for under half, and the cause of the remainder is not known. The V and J calls and clone size are taken from that table; D and trimming were inferred from the DNA. A total of roughly 140,000 clones appear in this sample, 75% to 90% of them only once. Of the sample, approximately 4.5% is held by the ten largest clones.

The receptor was isolated from an adult in good health. This material consisted of peripheral blood, taken on day 0 of AZD1222 vaccination. The rearrangement combines TRBV28 with TRBJ2-1, with TRBD1 as a weak D call on 6 bases. The CDR3 sequence is CATHKPQGNEQFF. The nucleotide sequence is given as TGTGCCACCCATAAACCCCAGGGGAATGAGCAGTTCTTC.